These T cell receptor beta chains were read from a single sample in a study of glioma-infiltrating T cells. One entry per CDR3 protein, called by TCRdb with MiXCR from the multiplex PCR reads. This repertoire shows around 100,000 distinct CDR3 sequences, about 28% found once; its top ten account for 35% to 55%. The sample consisted of glioma tissue, nonneoplastic brain tissue, or PBMCs (not recorded which). The receptors stem from a human donor with low-grade glioma or glioblastoma, undergoing nonglioma brain surgery, or in good health (not recorded which). CDR3s include the opening cysteine and the closing phenylalanine or tryptophan. A D gene is named only where the DNA matches it firmly. Size is stated for part of the rows, as once, few or many counts, or as a class when the clone is expanded.

d_gene: TRBD1
j_gene: TRBJ1-2
abundance: NA
v_gene: TRBV30
CDR3nt: TGTGCCAGTGGACAGGGAGTTGGCTACACCTTC
CDR3aa: CASGQGVGYTF

d_gene: TRBD1
j_gene: TRBJ2-7
abundance: many
v_gene: TRBV28
CDR3nt: TGTGCCAGCAGTTCTACAGGGGTTAAAGAGCAGTACTTC
CDR3aa: CASSSTGVKEQYF

d_gene: TRBD2
j_gene: TRBJ2-3
abundance: NA
v_gene: TRBV29-1
CDR3nt: TGCAGCGTTGGATCGGGAGGTGGCACAGATACGCAGTATTTT
CDR3aa: CSVGSGGGTDTQYF

d_gene: NA
j_gene: TRBJ2-1
abundance: many
v_gene: TRBV7-9
CDR3nt: TGTGCCAGCAGCTCCACGACGAGAAGCCGTAGCTCCTACAATGAGCAGTTCTTC
CDR3aa: CASSSTTRSRSSYNEQFF

d_gene: NA
j_gene: TRBJ1-5
abundance: few
v_gene: TRBV7-2
CDR3nt: TGTGCCAGCAGCTTTATGCATAGCAATCAGCCCCAGCATTTT
CDR3aa: CASSFMHSNQPQHF

d_gene: NA
j_gene: TRBJ2-1
abundance: many
v_gene: TRBV20-1
CDR3nt: TGCAGTGCTAGACCTGGACAGCAGTTGCATGAGCAGTTCTTC
CDR3aa: CSARPGQQLHEQFF

d_gene: NA
j_gene: TRBJ2-2
abundance: many
v_gene: TRBV27
CDR3nt: TGTGCCAGCAGTTCTCGGCGGTCCGGGGAGCTGTTTTTT
CDR3aa: CASSSRRSGELFF

d_gene: NA
j_gene: TRBJ2-7
abundance: few
v_gene: TRBV7-2
CDR3nt: TGTGCCAGCAGCTTGGGACGGTCAGCCTACGAGCAGTACTTC
CDR3aa: CASSLGRSAYEQYF

d_gene: NA
j_gene: TRBJ2-1
abundance: many
v_gene: TRBV7-6
CDR3nt: TGTGCCAGCAGCTCCCTAGGCGGGGGCGCCTACAATGAGCAGTTCTTC
CDR3aa: CASSSLGGGAYNEQFF

d_gene: NA
j_gene: TRBJ2-3
abundance: few
v_gene: TRBV18
CDR3nt: TGTGCCAGCTCACCCCGCGGAGGCTCTGGCACAGATACGCAGTATTTT
CDR3aa: CASSPRGGSGTDTQYF

d_gene: TRBD2
j_gene: TRBJ2-1
abundance: NA
v_gene: TRBV19
CDR3nt: TGTGCCAGTAGCAGCACTAGCGGGGACCCCCATTGGGATGAGCAGTTCTTC
CDR3aa: CASSSTSGDPHWDEQFF

d_gene: TRBD1
j_gene: TRBJ1-5
abundance: NA
v_gene: TRBV7-3
CDR3nt: TGTGCCTGCAGTAAAGACAGGGATCAGCCCCAGCATTTT
CDR3aa: CACSKDRDQPQHF

d_gene: NA
j_gene: TRBJ2-1
abundance: many
v_gene: TRBV20-1
CDR3nt: TGCAGTGCTAAAGGGCAGGGAGGCACATACAATGAGCAGTTCTTC
CDR3aa: CSAKGQGGTYNEQFF

d_gene: TRBD1
j_gene: TRBJ1-6
abundance: NA
v_gene: TRBV28
CDR3nt: TGTGCCGCTCGAGGGACAGGGGGAAAATCACCCCTCCACTTT
CDR3aa: CAARGTGGKSPLHF

d_gene: NA
j_gene: TRBJ1-1
abundance: NA
v_gene: TRBV5-6
CDR3nt: TGTGCCAGCAGCCCTAGGATGGGGACTGAAGCTTTCTTT
CDR3aa: CASSPRMGTEAFF

d_gene: TRBD1
j_gene: TRBJ2-6
abundance: many
v_gene: TRBV6-6
CDR3nt: TGTGCCAGCAGTTACACCGATACAGGGGCTGGGGCCAACGTCCTGACTTTC
CDR3aa: CASSYTDTGAGANVLTF

d_gene: NA
j_gene: TRBJ1-5
abundance: many
v_gene: TRBV2
CDR3nt: TGTGCCAGCAGCGCGGACAGTAATAGCAATCAGCCCCAGCATTTT
CDR3aa: CASSADSNSNQPQHF

d_gene: NA
j_gene: TRBJ2-7
abundance: few
v_gene: TRBV20-1
CDR3nt: TGCAGTGCTAGTGGGCCAGCGCTAAGCTCCTACGAGCAGTACTTC
CDR3aa: CSASGPALSSYEQYF

d_gene: NA
j_gene: TRBJ2-5
abundance: many
v_gene: TRBV28
CDR3nt: TGTGCCAGCAGTTTAAGTTATGGAGGGAATCAACAGACCCAGTACTTC
CDR3aa: CASSLSYGGNQQTQYF

d_gene: NA
j_gene: TRBJ1-2
abundance: many
v_gene: TRBV29-1
CDR3nt: TGCAGCGTTGTTGAACGGGCAGGCAAAAGGGATGGCTACACCTTC
CDR3aa: CSVVERAGKRDGYTF

d_gene: NA
j_gene: TRBJ1-2
abundance: NA
v_gene: TRBV7-9
CDR3nt: TGTGCCAGCAGCTTGTTAGACTATGGCTACAGCTTC
CDR3aa: CASSLLDYGYSF

d_gene: NA
j_gene: TRBJ1-1
abundance: many
v_gene: TRBV6-4
CDR3nt: TGTGCCAGCAGTGAGGGAACTGAAGCTTTCTTT
CDR3aa: CASSEGTEAFF